The T cell receptor (beta chain) under discussion was sequenced for a study of blood T cell repertoires in COVID-19. At the level of the study: Some COVID-19 samples were acute and others convalescent; all came from the United States, Italy and Spain. T cells, B-cell-depleted T cells, or PBMCs provided the cDNA or gDNA that served as material.

This CDR3 spans 15 amino acids. Germline CDR1 is PRHDT and CDR2 is FYEKMQ (reference sequence). Trimming removed 0 bases from V and 2 bases from J; junction bases left unmatched: 2. Original analysis: Amplification of reference gene primers provided the estimated nucleated cell counts. TCRdb keeps only in-frame clones here, not all; method: immunoSEQ multiplex PCR. V, J and clone size are those of that table, while D and trimming were read from the DNA. The sample has 300,000 to 400,000 clones, more than 75% seen once. The chain links TRBV13 to TRBJ1-1; the match to TRBD1 covers 8 bases. The sequence was obtained from a woman in her 50s who had recovered from COVID-19. The sample taken for sequencing was peripheral blood. The chain's CDR3 is CASSLGDRDNTEAFF. Written as DNA, the CDR3 is TGTGCCAGCAGCTTAGGGGACAGGGATAACACTGAAGCTTTCTTT.